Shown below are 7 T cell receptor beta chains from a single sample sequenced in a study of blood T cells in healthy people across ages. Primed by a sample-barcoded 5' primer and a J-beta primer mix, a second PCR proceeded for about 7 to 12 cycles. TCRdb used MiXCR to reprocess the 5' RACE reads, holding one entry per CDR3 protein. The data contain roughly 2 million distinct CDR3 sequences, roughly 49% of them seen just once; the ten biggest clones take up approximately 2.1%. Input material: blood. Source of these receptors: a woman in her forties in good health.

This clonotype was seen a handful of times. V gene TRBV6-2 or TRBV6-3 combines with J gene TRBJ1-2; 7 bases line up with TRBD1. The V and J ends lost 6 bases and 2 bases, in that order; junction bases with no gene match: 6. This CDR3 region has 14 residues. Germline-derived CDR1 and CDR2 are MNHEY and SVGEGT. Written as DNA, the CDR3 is TGTGCCAGCAGGGGGACAGCTCGAAACTATGGCTACACCTTC. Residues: CASRGTARNYGYTF.

CDR3 DNA: TGTGCCAGCAGACCACAGGGGGCTTCCTTGAGGGAGCAGTACTTC. As protein: CASRPQGASLREQYF. The rearrangement uses TRBV2 and TRBJ2-7; 9 bases line up with TRBD1. Germline CDR1 reads SNHLY; CDR2 reads FYNNEI. The CDR3 consists of 15 residues. After removal of 6 bases from V and 7 bases from J, the junction contained 13 bases not matched to a gene.

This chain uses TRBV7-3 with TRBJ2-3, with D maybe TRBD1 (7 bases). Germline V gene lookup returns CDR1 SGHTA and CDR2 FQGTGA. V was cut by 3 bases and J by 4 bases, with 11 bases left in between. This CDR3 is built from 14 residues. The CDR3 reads CASSFTGEADTQYF. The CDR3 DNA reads TGTGCCAGCAGCTTTACAGGGGAGGCAGATACGCAGTATTTT.

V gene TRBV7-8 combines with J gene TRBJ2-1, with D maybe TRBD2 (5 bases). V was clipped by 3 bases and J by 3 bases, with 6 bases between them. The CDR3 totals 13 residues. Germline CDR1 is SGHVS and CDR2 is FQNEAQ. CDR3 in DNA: TGTGCCAGCAGCTTTGACTACTACAATGAGCAGTTCTTC. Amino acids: CASSFDYYNEQFF.

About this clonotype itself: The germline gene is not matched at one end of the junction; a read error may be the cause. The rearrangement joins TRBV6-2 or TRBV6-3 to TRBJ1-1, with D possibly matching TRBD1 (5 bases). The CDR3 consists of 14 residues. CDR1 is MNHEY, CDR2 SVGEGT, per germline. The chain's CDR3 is CASSDSRGNTEAFF. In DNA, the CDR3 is TGTGCCAGCAGTGACTCGAGGGGAAACACTGAAGCTTTCTTT.

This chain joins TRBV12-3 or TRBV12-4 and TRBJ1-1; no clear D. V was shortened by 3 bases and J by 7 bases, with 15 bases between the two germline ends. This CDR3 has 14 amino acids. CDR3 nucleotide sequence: TGTGCCAGCAGTTTCATTAAAACCCCTCTTGAAGCTTTCTTT. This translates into CASSFIKTPLEAFF.

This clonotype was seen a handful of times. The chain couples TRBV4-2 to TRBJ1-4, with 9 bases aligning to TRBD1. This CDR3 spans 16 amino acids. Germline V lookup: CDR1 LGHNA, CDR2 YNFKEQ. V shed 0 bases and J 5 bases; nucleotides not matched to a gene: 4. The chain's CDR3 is CASSQEWGQGNEKLFF. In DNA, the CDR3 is TGTGCCAGCAGCCAAGAGTGGGGACAGGGCAATGAAAAACTGTTTTTT.